Detailed here is one T cell receptor (beta chain). Via MiXCR, TCRdb re-called the RT-PCR reads, giving one row per CDR3 protein. The sample holds about 650,000 distinct CDR3 sequences, approximately 14% seen once. Looked up from germline, CDR1 is DFQATT and CDR2 is SNEGSKA (reference sequence). The CDR3 extends over 13 amino acids. Trimming pared 5 bases from V and 8 bases from J, leaving 18 bases between. These data originate in a study of response to subunit inactivated influenza vaccine. V gene TRBV20-1 combines with J gene TRBJ1-2, with TRBD1 as a possible D gene (6 bases). Source: PBMCs from blood, taken less than 13 days after vaccination. The receptor was derived from a man aged 45-65 years who received an inactivated influenza vaccine. The CDR3 loop reads CSAQRHRESGYTF. The CDR3 region has the DNA TGCAGTGCTCAACGGCACAGGGAAAGCGGCTACACCTTC.